This entry describes one TCR beta chain. The antigen remains undetermined. This specimen comes from a study of graft-versus-host responses after intestinal transplantation. In the study overall: Induction using anti-thymocyte globulin, followed by tacrolimus and steroids for two to three years, was given to all recipients. Study-wide findings and caveats: Individuals carrying graft-donor T cell macrochimerism showed high graft-versus-host to host-versus-graft clonal ratios in allografts. Researchers found GvH clones in recipient marrow, and some showed up first in ileum or blood.

The CDR3 sequence is 13 residues long. CDR1 SGHTA and CDR2 FQGTGA come from the germline V gene. The ends were cut back, 5 bases at V and 7 bases at J, with 12 bases in the middle. Clones were read by immunoSEQ multiplex PCR, and TCRdb kept only the in-frame ones, dropping some. The sample carries some 110,000 clones, around nine tenths recorded once. The sequencing here drew on unstimulated CD4+ T cells sorted from spleen or lymph node cells, taken before transplant. The chain uses TRBV7-3 and TRBJ2-1, with D perhaps matching TRBD1 (5 bases). The clonotype originates from a human donor who was the organ donor for an intestinal transplant. The CDR3 loop is CASSLRQHNEQFF. DNA of the CDR3: TGTGCCAGCAGCCTAAGACAGCATAATGAGCAGTTCTTC. The full variable domain, with the rest looked up from reference TRBV7-3 and TRBJ2-1, is GAGVSQTPSNKVTEKGKYVELRCDPISGHTALYWYRQSLGQGPEFLIYFQGTGAADDSGLPNDRFFAVRPEGSVSTLKIQRTERGDSAVYLCASSLRQHNEQFFGPGTRLTVL.